The entry that follows covers one T cell receptor (beta chain) sequence. Its antigen has not been determined. No much larger clone exists at a distance of one base, and base qualities are not known. This specimen comes from a study of cytomegalovirus exposure and HLA in healthy donors (dated by TCRdb to the late 2010s). About the study as a whole: The 666 repertoires of the first cohort and the 120 validation repertoires were produced on the same platform, according to a later analysis. A separate validation cohort of more than 100 different subjects was used in addition to the approximately 610-subject first cohort. The study aimed to test whether cataloging public T cell receptors could reveal signatures of past pathogen exposure. The study combined high-throughput TCR immunosequencing, statistical association of individual TCRs with disease status, and machine learning to predict cytomegalovirus infection status.

What the work shows at the level of the full study, not this receptor alone: Cytomegalovirus status was reported to be diagnosed by the classifier with high specificity and sensitivity in both the original and validation cohorts. The authors suggested that the approach could potentially be generalized to other disease states and immunological phenotypes. Of the cluster scores, roughly 95% were above 0 in a later analysis, which found that TCRs clustered in the first cohort also tended to co-occur in the approximately 120 validation repertoires. A total of 164 TCR beta chains were listed by the study as associated with cytomegalovirus. A few of the identified cytomegalovirus-associated TCR beta chains were confirmed in vitro to be specific for cytomegalovirus antigens. The validation cohort had no HLA typing available for a later analysis, so co-occurrence within that cohort was assessed over all 120 or so repertoires. While some public TCRs were present in many individuals, most TCR sequences turned up only very rarely across donors.

The library was obtained by the immunoSEQ multiplex PCR assay. The authors' analysis ran thus. A statistical classification framework was developed to diagnose cytomegalovirus status using the catalog of TCR beta chain sequences. TCRdb took over this immuneACCESS table, retaining in-frame rearrangements with V and J assigned. Such tables are incomplete; in checked studies, under half of the missing clones stem from an unresolved V gene, and the remainder is unexplained. V and J calls and clone size are as listed in that table; D and trimming were resolved from the DNA. This sample lists 90,000 to 130,000 clones; approximately 96% were detected once. The top ten clones comprise under 0.75% of the sample. Donors formed part of the validation cohort, which comprised over a hundred subjects and was distinct from the first cohort of some 700 subjects. CDR1 and CDR2, looked up from the germline V gene (reference sequence), are MNHNY and SVGAGI. Inclusive of the bounding cysteine and phenylalanine, the CDR3 is 13 residues long. Here the CDR3 DNA is all that survives: 39 bases in frame from base 1. V was cut back by 7 bases and J by 5 bases, leaving a gap of 12 bases between them.

The receptor was derived from a woman aged 18-30 years in good health and CMV-seronegative. Material for sequencing was PBMCs. The rearranged segments are TRBV6-6 and TRBJ1-5; TRBD1 is possibly the D segment (6 matching bases). CDR3 reads: CASKGEGYQPQHF. The bases are TGTGCCAGCAAGGGGGAGGGATATCAGCCCCAGCATTTT.